This T cell receptor beta chain stems from a study of blood T cell repertoires in COVID-19. The repertoire was sequenced with immunoSEQ multiplex PCR; TCRdb's copy has only in-frame clones and lacks some. The sample lists 100,000 to 150,000 clones, just over 85% seen once, with approximately 0.81% in the top ten. The CDR3 totals 12 residues. J gave up 4 bases and V 5 bases, and 4 bases lay outside the gene matches. CDR1 and CDR2 (germline): SQVTM, ANQGSEA. This clone was recorded only once. This chain connects TRBV29-1 to TRBJ1-1; TRBD1 matches at 7 bases. The receptor was isolated from a woman aged 50 to 60 with active or convalescent COVID-19. The sequenced sample consisted of peripheral blood. CDR3 protein: CSVFYRGTEAFF. As DNA, the CDR3 is TGCAGCGTTTTTTACAGGGGCACTGAAGCTTTCTTT.